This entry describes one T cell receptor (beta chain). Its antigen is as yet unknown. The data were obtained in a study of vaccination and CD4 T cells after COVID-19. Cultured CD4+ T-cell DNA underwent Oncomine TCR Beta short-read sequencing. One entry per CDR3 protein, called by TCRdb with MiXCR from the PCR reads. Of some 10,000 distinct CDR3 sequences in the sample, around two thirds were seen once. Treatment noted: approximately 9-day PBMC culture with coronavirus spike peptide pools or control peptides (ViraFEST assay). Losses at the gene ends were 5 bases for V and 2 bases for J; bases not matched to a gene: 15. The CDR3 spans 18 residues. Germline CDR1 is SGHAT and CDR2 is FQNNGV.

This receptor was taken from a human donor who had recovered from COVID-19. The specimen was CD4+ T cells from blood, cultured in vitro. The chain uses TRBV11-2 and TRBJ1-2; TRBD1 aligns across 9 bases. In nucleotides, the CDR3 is TGTGCCAGCAGCCCCACTGGTCCCGGACAGGGGCCAAACTATGGCTACACCTTC. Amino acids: CASSPTGPGQGPNYGYTF.